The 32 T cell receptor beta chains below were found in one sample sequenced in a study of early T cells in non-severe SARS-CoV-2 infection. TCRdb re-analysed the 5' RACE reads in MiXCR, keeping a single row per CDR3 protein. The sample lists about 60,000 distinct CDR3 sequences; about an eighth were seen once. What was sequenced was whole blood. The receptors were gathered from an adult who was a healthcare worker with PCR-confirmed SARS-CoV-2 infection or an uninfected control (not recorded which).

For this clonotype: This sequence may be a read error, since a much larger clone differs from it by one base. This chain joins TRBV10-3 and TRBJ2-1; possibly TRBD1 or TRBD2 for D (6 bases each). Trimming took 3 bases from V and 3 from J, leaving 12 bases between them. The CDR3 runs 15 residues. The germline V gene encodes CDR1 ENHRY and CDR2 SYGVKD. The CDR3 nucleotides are TGTGCCATCAGTGACCCGGGGGCATTCTACAATGAGCAGTTCTTC. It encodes CAISDPGAFYNEQFF.

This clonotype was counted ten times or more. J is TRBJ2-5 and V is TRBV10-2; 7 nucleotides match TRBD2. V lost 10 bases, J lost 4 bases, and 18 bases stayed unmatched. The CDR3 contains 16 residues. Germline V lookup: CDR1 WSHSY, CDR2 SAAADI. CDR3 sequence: CATLPSREALGETQYF. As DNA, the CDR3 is TGCGCCACCCTACCCAGCCGGGAGGCCCTAGGAGAGACCCAGTACTTC.

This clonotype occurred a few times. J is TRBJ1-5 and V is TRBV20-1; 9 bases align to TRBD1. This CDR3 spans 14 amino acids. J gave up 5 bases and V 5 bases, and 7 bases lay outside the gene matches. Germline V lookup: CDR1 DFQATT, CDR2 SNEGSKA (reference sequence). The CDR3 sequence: CSAGETGGYQPQHF. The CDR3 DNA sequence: TGCAGTGCTGGTGAGACAGGGGGTTATCAGCCCCAGCATTTT.

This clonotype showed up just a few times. CDR3 nucleotide sequence: TGTGCCAGCAGCCCGGGACAGAACACTGAAGCTTTCTTT. This translates into CASSPGQNTEAFF. J is TRBJ1-1 and V is TRBV9; D may be TRBD1 (6 bases). Per germline, CDR1 SGDLS and CDR2 YYNGEE. V was clipped by 4 bases and J by 1 base, with 8 bases between them. The CDR3 loop spans 13 amino acids.

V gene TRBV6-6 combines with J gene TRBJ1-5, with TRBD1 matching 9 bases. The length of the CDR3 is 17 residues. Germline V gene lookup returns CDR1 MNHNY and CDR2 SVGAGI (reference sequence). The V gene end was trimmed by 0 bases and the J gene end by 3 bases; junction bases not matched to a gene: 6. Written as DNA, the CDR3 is TGTGCCAGCAGTTACTCGGGGGGACAGGGTAACAATCAGCCCCAGCATTTT. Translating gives CASSYSGGQGNNQPQHF.

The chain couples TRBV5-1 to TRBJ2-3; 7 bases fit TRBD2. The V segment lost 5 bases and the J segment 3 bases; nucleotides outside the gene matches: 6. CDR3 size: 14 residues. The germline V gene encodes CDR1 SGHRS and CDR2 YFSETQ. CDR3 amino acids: CASSRDYGTDTQYF. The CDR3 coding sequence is TGCGCCAGCAGTAGGGACTACGGGACAGATACGCAGTATTTT.

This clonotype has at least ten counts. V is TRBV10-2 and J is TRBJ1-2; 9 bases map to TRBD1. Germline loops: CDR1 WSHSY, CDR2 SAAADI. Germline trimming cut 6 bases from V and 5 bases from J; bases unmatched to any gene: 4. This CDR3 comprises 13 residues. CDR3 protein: CASSPDRGYGYTF. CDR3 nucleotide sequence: TGCGCCAGCAGCCCTGACAGGGGGTATGGCTACACCTTC.

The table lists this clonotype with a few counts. CDR3 in DNA: TGTGCCAGCAGTTACACCGGGACAGGGGGGAATGCGTACTTC. It is translated as CASSYTGTGGNAYF. The rearrangement joins TRBV6-5 to TRBJ2-7, with TRBD1 matching 11 bases. CDR3 length: 14 amino acids. CDR1 and CDR2 from the germline V gene are MNHEY and SVGAGI. The junction had 9 bases not matched to a gene; V was cut back by 2 bases and J by 12 bases.

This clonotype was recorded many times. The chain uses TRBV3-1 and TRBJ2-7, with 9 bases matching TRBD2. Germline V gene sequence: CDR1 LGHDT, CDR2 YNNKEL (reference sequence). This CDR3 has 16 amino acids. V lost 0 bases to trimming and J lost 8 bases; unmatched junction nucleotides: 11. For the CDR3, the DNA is TGTGCCAGCAGCCAAGATGATCTGGCTAGCGGGGATAAGCAGTACTTC. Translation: CASSQDDLASGDKQYF.

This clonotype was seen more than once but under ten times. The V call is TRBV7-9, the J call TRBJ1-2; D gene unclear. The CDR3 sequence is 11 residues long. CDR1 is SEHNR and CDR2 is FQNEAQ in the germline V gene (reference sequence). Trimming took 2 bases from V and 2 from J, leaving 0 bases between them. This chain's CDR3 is CASSLNYGYTF. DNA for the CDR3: TGTGCCAGCAGCTTAAACTATGGCTACACCTTC.

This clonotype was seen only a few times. Here the CDR3 DNA reads TGTGCCACCATACAAATCAGGGGGAACACTGAAGCTTTCTTT. It specifies CATIQIRGNTEAFF. This rearrangement joins TRBV24-1 to TRBJ1-1; D possibly corresponds to TRBD1 (6 bases). The V and J ends lost 8 bases and 1 base respectively, with 13 bases between them. CDR3 length: 14 residues. Germline V gives CDR1 KGHDR, CDR2 SFDVKD.

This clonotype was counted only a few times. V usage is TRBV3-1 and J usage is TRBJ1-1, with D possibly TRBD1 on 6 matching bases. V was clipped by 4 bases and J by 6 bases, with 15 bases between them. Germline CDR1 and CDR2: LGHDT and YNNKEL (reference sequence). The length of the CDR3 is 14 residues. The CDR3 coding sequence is TGTGCCAGCAGCCGGAGATCCGAGGGGGCTGAAGCTTTCTTT. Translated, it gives CASSRRSEGAEAFF.

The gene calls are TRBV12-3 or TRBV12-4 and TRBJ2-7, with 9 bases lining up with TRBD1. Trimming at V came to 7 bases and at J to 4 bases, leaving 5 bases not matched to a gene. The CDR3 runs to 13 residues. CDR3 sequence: CASKQTGGYEQYF. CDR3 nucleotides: TGTGCCAGCAAACAGACAGGGGGGTACGAGCAGTACTTC.

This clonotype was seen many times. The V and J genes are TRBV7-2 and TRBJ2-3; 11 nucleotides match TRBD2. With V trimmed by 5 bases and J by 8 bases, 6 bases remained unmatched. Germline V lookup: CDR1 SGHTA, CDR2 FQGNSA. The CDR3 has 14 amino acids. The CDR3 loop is CASSARLAGFTQYF. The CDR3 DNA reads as TGTGCCAGCAGCGCCCGACTAGCGGGATTTACGCAGTATTTT. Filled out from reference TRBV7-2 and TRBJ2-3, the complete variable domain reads GAGVSQSPSNKVTEKGKDVELRCDPISGHTALYWYRQSLGQGLEFLIYFQGNSAPDKSGLPSDRFSAERTGGSVSTLTIQRTQQEDSAVYLCASSARLAGFTQYFGPGTRLTVL.

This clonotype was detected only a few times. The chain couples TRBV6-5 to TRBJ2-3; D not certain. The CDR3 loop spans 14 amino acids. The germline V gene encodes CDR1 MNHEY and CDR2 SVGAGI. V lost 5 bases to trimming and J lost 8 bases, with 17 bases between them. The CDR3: CASSPSDGLGTQYF. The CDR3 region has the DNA TGTGCCAGCAGTCCTTCGGACGGCCTTGGTACGCAGTATTTT.

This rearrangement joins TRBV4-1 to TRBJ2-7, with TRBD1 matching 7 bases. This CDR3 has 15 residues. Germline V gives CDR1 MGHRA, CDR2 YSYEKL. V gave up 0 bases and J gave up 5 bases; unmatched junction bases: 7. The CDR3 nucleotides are TGCGCCAGCAGCCAAGAGAGGTTCAGGGGGAACGAGCAGTACTTC. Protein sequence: CASSQERFRGNEQYF.

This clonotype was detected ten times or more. CDR3 amino acids: CASSQDRGRPAEAFF. DNA for the CDR3: TGTGCCAGCAGCCAAGACAGGGGGAGGCCCGCTGAAGCTTTCTTT. This chain links TRBV3-1 with TRBJ1-1, with TRBD1 matching 7 bases. Unmatched junction bases numbered 7, after V lost 0 bases and J lost 6 bases. The CDR3 has 15 amino acids. CDR1 and CDR2 (germline): LGHDT, YNNKEL (reference sequence).

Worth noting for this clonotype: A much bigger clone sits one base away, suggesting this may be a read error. The CDR3 loop is CASRPRGGKTDTQYF. In DNA, the CDR3 is TGTGCCAGCAGGCCCCGCGGGGGGAAAACAGATACGCAGTATTTT. The chain couples TRBV27 to TRBJ2-3, with 8 bases lining up with TRBD2. Germline CDR1 reads MNHEY; CDR2 reads SMNVEV (reference sequence). There are 15 residues in the CDR3. V was pared by 6 bases and J by 3 bases, with 8 bases of the junction left unmatched.

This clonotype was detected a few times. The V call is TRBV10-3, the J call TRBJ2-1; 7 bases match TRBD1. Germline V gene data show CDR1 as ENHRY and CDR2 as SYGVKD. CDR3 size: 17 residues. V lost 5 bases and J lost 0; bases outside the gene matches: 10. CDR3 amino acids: CAISSKGARNSYNEQFF. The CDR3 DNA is TGTGCCATCAGTTCGAAGGGGGCCCGAAACTCCTACAATGAGCAGTTCTTC.

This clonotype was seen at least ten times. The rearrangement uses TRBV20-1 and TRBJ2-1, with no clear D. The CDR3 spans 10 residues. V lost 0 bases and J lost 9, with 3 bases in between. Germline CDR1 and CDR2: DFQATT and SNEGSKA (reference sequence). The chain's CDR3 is CSARESEQFF. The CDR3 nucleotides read TGCAGTGCTAGAGAGAGTGAGCAGTTCTTC.

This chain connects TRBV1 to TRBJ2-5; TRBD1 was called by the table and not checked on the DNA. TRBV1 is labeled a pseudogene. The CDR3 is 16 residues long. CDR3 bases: TGCACCAGCAGCTCCCCCCTCCGGACAGGGAGGCAGACCCAGTACTTC. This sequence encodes CTSSSPLRTGRQTQYF.

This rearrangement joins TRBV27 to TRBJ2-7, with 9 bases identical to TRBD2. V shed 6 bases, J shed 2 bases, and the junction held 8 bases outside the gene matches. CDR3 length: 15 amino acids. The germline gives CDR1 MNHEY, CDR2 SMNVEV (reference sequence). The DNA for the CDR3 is TGTGCCAGCAGGATAGAGACTAGCGGTGCCTACGAGCAGTACTTC. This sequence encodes CASRIETSGAYEQYF.

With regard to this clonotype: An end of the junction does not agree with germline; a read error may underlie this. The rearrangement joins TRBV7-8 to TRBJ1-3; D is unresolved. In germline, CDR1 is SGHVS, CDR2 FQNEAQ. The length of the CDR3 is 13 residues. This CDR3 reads CASNGNSENTIYF. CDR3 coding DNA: TGTGCCAGTAACGGAAACTCTGAAAACACCATATATTTT.

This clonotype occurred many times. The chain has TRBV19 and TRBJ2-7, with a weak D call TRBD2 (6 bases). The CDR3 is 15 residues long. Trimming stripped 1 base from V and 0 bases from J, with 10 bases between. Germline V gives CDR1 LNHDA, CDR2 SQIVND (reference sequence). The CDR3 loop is CASSIGGMSSYEQYF. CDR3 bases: TGTGCCAGTAGTATAGGCGGGATGAGCTCCTACGAGCAGTACTTC.

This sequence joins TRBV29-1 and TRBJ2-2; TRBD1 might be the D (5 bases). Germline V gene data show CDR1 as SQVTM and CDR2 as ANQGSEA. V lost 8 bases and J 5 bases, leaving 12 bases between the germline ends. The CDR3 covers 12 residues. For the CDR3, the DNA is TGCAGCTTCCTTGGGGCAACCGGGGAGCTGTTTTTT. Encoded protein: CSFLGATGELFF.

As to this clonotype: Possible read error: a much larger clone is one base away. CDR3 loop: CASSLGLGAYGYTF. The CDR3 coding sequence is TGCGCCAGCAGCTTGGGACTGGGAGCCTATGGCTACACCTTC. The chain carries TRBV5-1 and TRBJ1-2; D uncertain. The CDR3 is 14 residues long. Trimming shortened V by 0 bases and J by 4 bases, and 10 bases separated the two germline ends. CDR1 SGHRS and CDR2 YFSETQ come from the germline V gene.

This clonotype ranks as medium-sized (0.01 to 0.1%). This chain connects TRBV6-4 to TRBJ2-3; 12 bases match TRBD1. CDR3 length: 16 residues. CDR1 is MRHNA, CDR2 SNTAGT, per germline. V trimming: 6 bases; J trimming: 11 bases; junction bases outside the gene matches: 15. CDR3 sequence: CASSLTGTGGSTVQYF. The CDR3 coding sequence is TGTGCCAGCAGCCTCACCGGGACAGGGGGCTCGACAGTGCAGTATTTT.

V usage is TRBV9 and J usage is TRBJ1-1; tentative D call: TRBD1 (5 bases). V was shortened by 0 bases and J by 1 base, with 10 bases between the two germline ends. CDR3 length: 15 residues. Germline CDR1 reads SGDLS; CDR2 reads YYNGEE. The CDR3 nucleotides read TGTGCCAGCAGCGTAGACCCTACAGGGAACACTGAAGCTTTCTTT. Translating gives CASSVDPTGNTEAFF.

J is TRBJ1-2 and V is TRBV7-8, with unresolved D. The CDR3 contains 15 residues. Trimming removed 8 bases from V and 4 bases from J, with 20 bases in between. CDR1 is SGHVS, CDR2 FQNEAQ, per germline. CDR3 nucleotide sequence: TGTGCCAGCGGTGGGCGGGTCGTAGGGTCCTATGGCTACACCTTC. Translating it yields CASGGRVVGSYGYTF.

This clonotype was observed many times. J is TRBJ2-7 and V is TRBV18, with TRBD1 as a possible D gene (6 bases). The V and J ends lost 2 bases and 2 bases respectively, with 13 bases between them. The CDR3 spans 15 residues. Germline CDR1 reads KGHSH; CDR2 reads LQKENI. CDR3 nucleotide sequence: TGTGCCAGCTCACCAGAGTCGACAGGTCCCTACGAGCAGTACTTC. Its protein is CASSPESTGPYEQYF.

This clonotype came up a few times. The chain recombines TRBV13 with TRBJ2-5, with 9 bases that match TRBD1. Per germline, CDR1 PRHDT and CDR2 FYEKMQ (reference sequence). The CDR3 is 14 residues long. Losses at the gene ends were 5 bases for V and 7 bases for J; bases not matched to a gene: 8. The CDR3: CASSEGQGKMTQYF. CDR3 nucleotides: TGTGCCAGCAGCGAGGGACAGGGAAAGATGACCCAGTACTTC. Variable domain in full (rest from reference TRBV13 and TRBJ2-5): AAGVIQSPRHLIKEKRETATLKCYPIPRHDTVYWYQQGPGQDPQFLISFYEKMQSDKGSIPDRFSAQQFSDYHSELNMSSLELGDSALYFCASSEGQGKMTQYFGPGTRLLVL.

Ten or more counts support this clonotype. CDR3 DNA sequence: TGCGCCAGCAGCCAACCTTACAGGGGGCGATCACATGAGCAGTTCTTC. This encodes CASSQPYRGRSHEQFF. The chain carries TRBV4-1 and TRBJ2-1; 9 nucleotides align to TRBD1. The trim removed 2 bases at V and 8 bases at J, leaving 10 bases unmatched. The CDR3 is made up of 16 amino acids. Germline CDR1 and CDR2: MGHRA and YSYEKL.